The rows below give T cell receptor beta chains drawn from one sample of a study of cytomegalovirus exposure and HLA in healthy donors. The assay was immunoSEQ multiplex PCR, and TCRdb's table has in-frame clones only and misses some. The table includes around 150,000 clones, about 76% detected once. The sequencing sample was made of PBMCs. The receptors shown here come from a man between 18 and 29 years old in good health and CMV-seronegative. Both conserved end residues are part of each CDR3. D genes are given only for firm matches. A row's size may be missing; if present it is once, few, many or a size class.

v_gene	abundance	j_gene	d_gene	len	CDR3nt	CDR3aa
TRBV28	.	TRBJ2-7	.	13	TGTGCCAGCAGAGACGACAGCTCCTACGAGCAGTACTTC	CASRDDSSYEQYF
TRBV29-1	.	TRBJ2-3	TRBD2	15	TGCAGCGTTGAAATGGGGCTAGCGGGCACAGATACGCAGTATTTT	CSVEMGLAGTDTQYF
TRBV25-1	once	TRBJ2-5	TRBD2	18	TGTGCCAGCAGTGGGAGCCGCGGACTAGCGGGGGCAGGGGAGACCCAGTACTTC	CASSGSRGLAGAGETQYF
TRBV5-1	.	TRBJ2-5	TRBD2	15	TGCGCCAGCAGCTTGGCCAGCGGGGGGCGAGATACCCAGTACTTC	CASSLASGGRDTQYF
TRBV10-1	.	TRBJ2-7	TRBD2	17	TGCGCCAGCAGTGAGTCACTAGCGGGGGGATTCCTAGAAGAGCAGTACTTC	CASSESLAGGFLEEQYF
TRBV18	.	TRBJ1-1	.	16	TGTGCCAGCTCACCACGTGGAGAGCGCTGGAACACTGAAGCTTTCTTT	CASSPRGERWNTEAFF
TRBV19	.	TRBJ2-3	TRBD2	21	TGTGCCAGTAGTATAGGTTCGGCTAGCGGGGGTGTTGGTGCGTTCACAGATACGCAGTATTTT	CASSIGSASGGVGAFTDTQYF
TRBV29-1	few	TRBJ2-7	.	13	TGCAGCGGGGGGGACGGCACTCTCAGCGAGCAGTACTTC	CSGGDGTLSEQYF
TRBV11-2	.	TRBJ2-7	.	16	TGTGCCAGCAGCTTAGATCCCAATCTACCCACCTACGAGCAGTACTTC	CASSLDPNLPTYEQYF
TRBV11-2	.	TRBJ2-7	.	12	TGTGCCAGCAGCTTTATCCCCTACGAGCAGTACTTC	CASSFIPYEQYF
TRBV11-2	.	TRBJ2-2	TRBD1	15	TGTGCCAGCAGCCCGACAGGGTTGAACACCGGGGAGCTGTTTTTT	CASSPTGLNTGELFF
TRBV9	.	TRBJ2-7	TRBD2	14	TGTGCCAGCAGCGTAGACTGGGGGGGGTACGAGCAGTACTTC	CASSVDWGGYEQYF
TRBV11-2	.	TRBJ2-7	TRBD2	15	TGTGCCAGCAGCTTAGGATCGAGCGGGACCGACGAGCAGTACTTC	CASSLGSSGTDEQYF
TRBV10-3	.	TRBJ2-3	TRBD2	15	TGTGCCATCAGTGACGTCGGACGGGGGGTAGATACGCAGTATTTT	CAISDVGRGVDTQYF
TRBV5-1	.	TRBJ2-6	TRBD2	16	TGCGCCAGCAGCTTGCTTGCTTTGGGGGGGGACAACGTCCTGACTTTC	CASSLLALGGDNVLTF
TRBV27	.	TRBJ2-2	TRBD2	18	TGTGCCAGCAGTGGCGGTAGCGGGGGAGGAGGGGGGATCGGGGAGCTGTTTTTT	CASSGGSGGGGGIGELFF
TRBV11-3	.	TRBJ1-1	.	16	TGTGCCAGCAGCTTTAGATCCCCGGACAAGGGTTTTGAAGCTTTCTTT	CASSFRSPDKGFEAFF
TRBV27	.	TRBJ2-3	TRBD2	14	TGTGCCAGCAGTTACAGGACTAGATCAGATACGCAGTATTTT	CASSYRTRSDTQYF
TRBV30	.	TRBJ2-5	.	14	TGTGCCTGGAGTCCTAGACAGCTCCAAGAGACCCAGTACTTC	CAWSPRQLQETQYF
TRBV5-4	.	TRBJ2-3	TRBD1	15	TGTGCCAGCAGCTTGAAGACAGGGACCCCAGATACGCAGTATTTT	CASSLKTGTPDTQYF
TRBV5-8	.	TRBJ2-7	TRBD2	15	TGTGCCAGCAGCATAGTAGCGGGGGGAGCCTACGAGCAGTACTTC	CASSIVAGGAYEQYF
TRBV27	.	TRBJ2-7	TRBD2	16	TGTGCCAGCTCGCCGAACATAGCGGGAGGCCACTACGAGCAGTACTTC	CASSPNIAGGHYEQYF
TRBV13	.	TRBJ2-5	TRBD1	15	TGTGCCAGCAGCACGGGACAGGGGACCCAAGAGACCCAGTACTTC	CASSTGQGTQETQYF
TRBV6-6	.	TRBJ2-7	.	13	TGTGCCAGCAGTTACGGAGTTCCAAACGAGCAGTACTTC	CASSYGVPNEQYF
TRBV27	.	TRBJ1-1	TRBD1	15	TGTGCCAGCAGTTTATCGGAGACAGGGTACACTGAAGCTTTCTTT	CASSLSETGYTEAFF
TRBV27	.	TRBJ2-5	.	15	TGTGCCAGCAGTTTATCGAGACGCGGTGGAGAGACCCAGTACTTC	CASSLSRRGGETQYF
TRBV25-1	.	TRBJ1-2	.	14	TGTGCCAGCAGTGAATCGGTGGGGCTCTATGGCTACACCTTC	CASSESVGLYGYTF
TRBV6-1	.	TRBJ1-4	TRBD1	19	TGTGCCAGCAGTGGCGAGAGGGGACAGACAAGAGCAACTAATGAAGAACTGTTTTTT	CASSGERGQTRATNEELFF
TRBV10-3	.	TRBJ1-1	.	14	TGTGCCATCAGTGAGTCTCTAGCGGCCACTGAAGCTTTCTTT	CAISESLAATEAFF
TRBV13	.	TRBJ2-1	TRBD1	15	TGTGCCAGCAGCCCTGACAGGGGGACCTACAATGAGCAGTTCTTC	CASSPDRGTYNEQFF
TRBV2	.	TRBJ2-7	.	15	TGTGCCAGCAGTGACCTAGCAGGGAGGAACTACGAGCAGTACTTC	CASSDLAGRNYEQYF
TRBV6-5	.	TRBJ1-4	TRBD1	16	TGTGCCAGCAGTTCGGGACAGGGAGGAACTAATGAAAAACTGTTTTTT	CASSSGQGGTNEKLFF
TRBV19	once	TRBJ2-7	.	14	TGTGCCAGTAGTATCGTCAGAGACAACTACGAGCAGTACTTC	CASSIVRDNYEQYF